This T cell receptor beta chain comes out of a study of tissue T cells after allogeneic stem cell transplantation. Study outcomes and limitations: Few T cell clones were shared across patients, but motif clusters showed tissue-specific shared signatures. Anatomically similar tissues had similar TCR repertoires within each patient. Some tissue clones might be persisting host cells; their alloreactivity or antigen specificity was not determined. Tissue-detected TCR repertoire was only partly captured by blood and spleen T cells.

This clone has more than one count but fewer than ten. Its specificity is unknown. The trim removed 4 bases at V and 0 bases at J, leaving 10 bases unmatched. Germline-derived CDR1 and CDR2 are SEHNR and FQNEAQ (reference sequence). The length of the CDR3 is 17 residues. Assay: immunoSEQ multiplex PCR; the TCRdb copy retains only in-frame clones and omits some. The table records approximately 6,000 clones, 70% of them present only once. The material sequenced was tissue from the rectum, taken at autopsy. J is TRBJ2-3 and V is TRBV7-9, with TRBD2 matching 7 bases. The receptor was isolated from a woman aged 18-50 years with breast cancer. The CDR3 sequence: CASSSASGGRSTDTQYF. CDR3 nucleotides: TGTGCCAGCAGCTCAGCATCGGGCGGGAGAAGCACAGATACGCAGTATTTT.